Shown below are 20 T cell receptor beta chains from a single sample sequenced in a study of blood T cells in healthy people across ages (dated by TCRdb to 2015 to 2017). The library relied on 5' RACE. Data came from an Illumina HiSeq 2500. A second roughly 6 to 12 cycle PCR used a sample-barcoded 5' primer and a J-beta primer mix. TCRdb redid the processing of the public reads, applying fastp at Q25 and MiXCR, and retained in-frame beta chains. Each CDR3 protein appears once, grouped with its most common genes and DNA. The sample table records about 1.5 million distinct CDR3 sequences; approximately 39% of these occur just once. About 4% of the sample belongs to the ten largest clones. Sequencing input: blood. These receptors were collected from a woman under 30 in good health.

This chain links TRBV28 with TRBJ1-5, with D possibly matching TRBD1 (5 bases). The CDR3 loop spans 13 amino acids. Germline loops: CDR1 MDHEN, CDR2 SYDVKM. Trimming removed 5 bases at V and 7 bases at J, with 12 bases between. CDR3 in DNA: TGTGCCAGCAGTAGAAATAGGGGACAGCCCCAGCATTTT. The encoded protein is CASSRNRGQPQHF.

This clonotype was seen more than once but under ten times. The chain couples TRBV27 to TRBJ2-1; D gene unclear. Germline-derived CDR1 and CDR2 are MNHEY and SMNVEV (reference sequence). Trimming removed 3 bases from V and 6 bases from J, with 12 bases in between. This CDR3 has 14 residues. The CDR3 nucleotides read TGTGCCAGCAGTTTTGAGTATCTAGGCAATGAGCAGTTCTTC. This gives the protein CASSFEYLGNEQFF.

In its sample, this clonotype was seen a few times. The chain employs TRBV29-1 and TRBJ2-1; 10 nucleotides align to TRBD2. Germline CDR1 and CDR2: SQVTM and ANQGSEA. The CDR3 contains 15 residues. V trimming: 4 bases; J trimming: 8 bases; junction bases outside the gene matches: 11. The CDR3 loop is CSVVWSSGRRDEQFF. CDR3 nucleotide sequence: TGCAGCGTTGTGTGGTCTAGCGGGAGAAGGGATGAGCAGTTCTTC.

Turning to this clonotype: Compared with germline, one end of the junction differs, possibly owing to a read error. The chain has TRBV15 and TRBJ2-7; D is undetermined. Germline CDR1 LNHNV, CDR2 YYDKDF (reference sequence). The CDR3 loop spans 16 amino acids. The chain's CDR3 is CATSRVSGSPAYVQYF. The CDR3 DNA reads TGTGCCACCAGCAGAGTGAGTGGCAGCCCTGCCTACGTGCAGTACTTC. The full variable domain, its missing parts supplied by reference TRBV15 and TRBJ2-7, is DAMVIQNPRYQVTQFGKPVTLSCSQTLNHNVMYWYQQKSSQAPKLLFHYYDKDFNNEADTPDNFQSRRPNTSFCFLDIRSPGLGDTAMYLCATSRVSGSPAYVQYFGPGTRLTVT.

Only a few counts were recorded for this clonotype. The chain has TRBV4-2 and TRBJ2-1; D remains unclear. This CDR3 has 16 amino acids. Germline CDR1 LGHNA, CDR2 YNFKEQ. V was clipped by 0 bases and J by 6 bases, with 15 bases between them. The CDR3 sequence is CASSQDRRAFSNEQFF. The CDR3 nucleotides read TGTGCCAGCAGCCAAGACCGGAGAGCCTTTTCCAATGAGCAGTTCTTC.

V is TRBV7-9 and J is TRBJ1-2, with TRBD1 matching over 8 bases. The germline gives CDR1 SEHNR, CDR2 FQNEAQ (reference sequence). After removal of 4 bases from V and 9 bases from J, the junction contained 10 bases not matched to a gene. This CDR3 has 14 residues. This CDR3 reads CASSSGLDRARYTF. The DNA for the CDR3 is TGTGCCAGCAGCTCCGGCCTGGACAGGGCCCGCTACACCTTC.

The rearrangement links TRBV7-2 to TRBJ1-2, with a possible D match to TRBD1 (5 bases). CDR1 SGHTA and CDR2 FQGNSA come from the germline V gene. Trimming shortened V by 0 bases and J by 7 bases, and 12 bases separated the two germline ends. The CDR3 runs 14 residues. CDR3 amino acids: CASSLATGGGGYTF. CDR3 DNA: TGTGCCAGCAGCTTAGCAACAGGAGGAGGTGGCTACACCTTC. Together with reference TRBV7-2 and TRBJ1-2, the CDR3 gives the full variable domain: GAGVSQSPSNKVTEKGKDVELRCDPISGHTALYWYRQSLGQGLEFLIYFQGNSAPDKSGLPSDRFSAERTGGSVSTLTIQRTQQEDSAVYLCASSLATGGGGYTFGSGTRLTVV.

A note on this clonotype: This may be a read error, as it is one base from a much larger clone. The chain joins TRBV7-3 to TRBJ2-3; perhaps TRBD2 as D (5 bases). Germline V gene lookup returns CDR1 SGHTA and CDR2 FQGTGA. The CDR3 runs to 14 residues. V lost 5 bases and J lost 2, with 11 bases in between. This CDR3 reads CASSVDGNTDTQYF. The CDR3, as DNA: TGTGCCAGCAGCGTAGACGGGAACACAGATACGCAGTATTTT.

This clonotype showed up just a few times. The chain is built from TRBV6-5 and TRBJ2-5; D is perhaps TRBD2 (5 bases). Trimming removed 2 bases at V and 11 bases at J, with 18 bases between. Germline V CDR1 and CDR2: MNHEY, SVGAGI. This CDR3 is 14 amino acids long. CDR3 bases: TGTGCCAGCAGTTACGGGAGTGCTTACAATGAGCAGTACTTC. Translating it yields CASSYGSAYNEQYF.

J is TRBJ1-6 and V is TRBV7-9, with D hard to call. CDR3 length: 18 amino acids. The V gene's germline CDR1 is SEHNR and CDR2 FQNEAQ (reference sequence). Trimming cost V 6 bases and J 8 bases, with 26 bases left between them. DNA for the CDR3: TGTGCCAGCAGTAAATTCCGGGAGGGCCGAGCTATTTATTCACCCCTCCACTTT. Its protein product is CASSKFREGRAIYSPLHF.

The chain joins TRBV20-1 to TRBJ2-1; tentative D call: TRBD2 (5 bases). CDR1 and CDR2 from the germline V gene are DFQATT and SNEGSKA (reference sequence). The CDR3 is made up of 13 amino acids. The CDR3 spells CSRGSQTYNEQFF. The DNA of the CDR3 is TGCTCGCGAGGGAGCCAAACCTACAATGAGCAGTTCTTC.

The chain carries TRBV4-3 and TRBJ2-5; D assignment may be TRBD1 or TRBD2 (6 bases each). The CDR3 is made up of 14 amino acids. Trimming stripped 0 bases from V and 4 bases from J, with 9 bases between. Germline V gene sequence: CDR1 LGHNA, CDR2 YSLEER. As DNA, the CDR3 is TGCGCCAGCAGCCAAGATTCGGGGGCAGAGACCCAGTACTTC. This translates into CASSQDSGAETQYF.

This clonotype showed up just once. The CDR3 bases are TGTGCCTGGAGTGTGGGACAAGCCAACAATGAGCAGTACTTC. Translated, it gives CAWSVGQANNEQYF. This chain links TRBV30 with TRBJ2-5; D might be TRBD1 (6 bases). This CDR3 is built from 14 residues. V shed 0 bases and J shed 11 bases, with 19 bases lying between them. Germline V gene lookup returns CDR1 GTSNPN and CDR2 SVGIG (reference sequence). The variable domain in full, completed from reference TRBV30 and TRBJ2-5, reads SQTIHQWPATLVQPVGSPLSLECTVEGTSNPNLYWYRQAAGRGLQLLFYSVGIGQISSEVPQNLSASRPQDRQFILSSKKLLLSDSGFYLCAWSVGQANNEQYFGPGTRLLVL.

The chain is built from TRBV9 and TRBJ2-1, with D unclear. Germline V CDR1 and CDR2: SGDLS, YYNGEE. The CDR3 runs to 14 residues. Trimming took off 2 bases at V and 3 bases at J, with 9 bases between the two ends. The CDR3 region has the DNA TGTGCCAGCAGCGTGGCTACCTTCTACAATGAGCAGTTCTTC. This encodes CASSVATFYNEQFF.

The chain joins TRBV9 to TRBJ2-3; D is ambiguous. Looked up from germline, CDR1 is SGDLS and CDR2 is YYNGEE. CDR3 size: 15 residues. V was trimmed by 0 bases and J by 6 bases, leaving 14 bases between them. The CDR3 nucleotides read TGTGCCAGCAGCGTAGGGACCCAACGGTGGGATACGCAGTATTTT. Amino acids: CASSVGTQRWDTQYF. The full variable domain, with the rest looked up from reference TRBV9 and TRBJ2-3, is DSGVTQTPKHLITATGQRVTLRCSPRSGDLSVYWYQQSLDQGLQFLIQYYNGEERAKGNILERFSAQQFPDLHSELNLSSLELGDSALYFCASSVGTQRWDTQYFGPGTRLTVL.

For the CDR3, the DNA is TGTGCCAGCAGTTTTGGGACTAGCGGGGAGGAGACCCAGTACTTC. Its translation: CASSFGTSGEETQYF. The chain is built from TRBV12-3 or TRBV12-4 and TRBJ2-5, with 13 nucleotides matching TRBD2. This CDR3 spans 15 amino acids. Unmatched junction bases numbered 3, after V lost 3 bases and J lost 5 bases.

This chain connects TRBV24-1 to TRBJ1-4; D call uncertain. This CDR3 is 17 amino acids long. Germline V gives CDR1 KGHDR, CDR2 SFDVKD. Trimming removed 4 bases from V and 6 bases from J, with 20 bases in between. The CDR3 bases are TGTGCCACCAGTGAAATTACCCCCTCGGAGGTGGATGAAAAACTGTTTTTT. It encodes CATSEITPSEVDEKLFF.

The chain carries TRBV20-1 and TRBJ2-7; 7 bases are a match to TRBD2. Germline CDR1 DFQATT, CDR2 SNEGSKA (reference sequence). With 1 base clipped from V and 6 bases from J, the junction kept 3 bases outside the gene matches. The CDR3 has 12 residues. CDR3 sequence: CSARGLAGEQYF. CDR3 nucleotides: TGCAGTGCTAGAGGACTAGCTGGCGAGCAGTACTTC.

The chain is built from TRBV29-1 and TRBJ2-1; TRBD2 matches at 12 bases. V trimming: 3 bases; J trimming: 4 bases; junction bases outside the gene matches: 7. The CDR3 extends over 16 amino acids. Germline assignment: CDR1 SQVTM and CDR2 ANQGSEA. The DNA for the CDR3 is TGCAGCGTTGACATACTAGCGGGGGGTCGATACAATGAGCAGTTCTTC. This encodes CSVDILAGGRYNEQFF.

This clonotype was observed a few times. CDR3 in DNA: TGTGCCAGCAGCTTAGTTGCAGGTGGCAGGGTGAATGGCTACACCTTC. This gives the protein CASSLVAGGRVNGYTF. The rearrangement joins TRBV7-6 to TRBJ1-2, with a possible D match to TRBD1 (5 bases). The CDR3 runs to 16 residues. The germline gives CDR1 SGHVS, CDR2 FNYEAQ. Trimming took 1 base from V and 6 from J, leaving 18 bases between them.